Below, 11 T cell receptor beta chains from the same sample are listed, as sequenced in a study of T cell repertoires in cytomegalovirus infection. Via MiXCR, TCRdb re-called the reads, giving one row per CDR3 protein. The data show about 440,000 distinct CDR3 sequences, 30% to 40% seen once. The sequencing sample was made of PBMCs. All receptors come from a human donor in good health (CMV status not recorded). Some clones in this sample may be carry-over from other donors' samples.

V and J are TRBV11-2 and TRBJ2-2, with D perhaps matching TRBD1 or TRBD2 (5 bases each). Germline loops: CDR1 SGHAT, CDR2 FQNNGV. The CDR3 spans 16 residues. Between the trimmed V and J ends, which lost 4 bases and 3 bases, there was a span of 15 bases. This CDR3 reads CASSSGPGSYTGELFF. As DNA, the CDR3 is TGTGCCAGCAGCTCGGGGCCAGGGTCGTACACCGGGGAGCTGTTTTTT.

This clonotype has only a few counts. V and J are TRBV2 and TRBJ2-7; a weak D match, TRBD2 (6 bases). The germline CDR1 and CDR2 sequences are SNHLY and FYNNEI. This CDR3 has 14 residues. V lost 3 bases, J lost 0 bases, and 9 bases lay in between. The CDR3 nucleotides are TGTGCCAGCAGTGATGGGGGGACCTCCTACGAGCAGTACTTC. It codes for CASSDGGTSYEQYF.

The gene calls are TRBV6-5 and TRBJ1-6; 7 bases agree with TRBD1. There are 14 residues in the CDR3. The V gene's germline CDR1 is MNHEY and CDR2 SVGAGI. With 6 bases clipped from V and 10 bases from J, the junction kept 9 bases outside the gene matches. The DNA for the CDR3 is TGTGCCAGCAGGGGGACAGTGTATCGGTCACCCCTCCACTTT. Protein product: CASRGTVYRSPLHF.

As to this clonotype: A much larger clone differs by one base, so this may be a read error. CDR3 loop: CASSYALAGAETQYF. CDR3 coding DNA: TGTGCCAGCAGTTACGCACTAGCGGGGGCAGAGACGCAGTATTTT. The chain couples TRBV6-5 to TRBJ2-3; 11 bases map to TRBD2. This CDR3 is built from 15 residues. Germline-derived CDR1 and CDR2 are MNHEY and SVGAGI.

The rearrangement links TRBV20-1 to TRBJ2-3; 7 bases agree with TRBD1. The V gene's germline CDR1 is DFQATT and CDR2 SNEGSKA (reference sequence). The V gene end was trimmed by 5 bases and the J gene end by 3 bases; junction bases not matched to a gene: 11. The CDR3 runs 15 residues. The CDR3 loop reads CSALYGQVVTDTQYF. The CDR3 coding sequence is TGCAGTGCTCTTTACGGACAGGTTGTAACAGATACGCAGTATTTT.

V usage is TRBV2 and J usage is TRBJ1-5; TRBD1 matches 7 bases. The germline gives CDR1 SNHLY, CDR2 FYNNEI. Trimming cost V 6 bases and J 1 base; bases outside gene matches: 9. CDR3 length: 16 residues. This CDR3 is CASRGDREESNQPQHF. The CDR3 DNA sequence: TGTGCCAGCAGGGGAGACAGGGAAGAAAGCAATCAGCCCCAGCATTTT.

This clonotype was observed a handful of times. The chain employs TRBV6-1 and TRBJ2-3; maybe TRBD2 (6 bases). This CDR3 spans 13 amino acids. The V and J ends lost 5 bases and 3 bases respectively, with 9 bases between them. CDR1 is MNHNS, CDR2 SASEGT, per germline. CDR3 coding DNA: TGTGCCAGCAGTTGGGGGGTTACAGATACGCAGTATTTT. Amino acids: CASSWGVTDTQYF.

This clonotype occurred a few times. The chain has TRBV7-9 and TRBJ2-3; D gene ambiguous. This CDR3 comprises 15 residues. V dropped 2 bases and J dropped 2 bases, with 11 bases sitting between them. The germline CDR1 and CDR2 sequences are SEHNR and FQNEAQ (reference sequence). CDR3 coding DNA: TGTGCCAGCAGCTTACGCACACAATTCACAGATACGCAGTATTTT. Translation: CASSLRTQFTDTQYF. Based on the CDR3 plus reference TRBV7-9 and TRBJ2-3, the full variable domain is DTGVSQNPRHKITKRGQNVTFRCDPISEHNRLYWYRQTLGQGPEFLTYFQNEAQLEKSRLLSDRFSAERPKGSFSTLEIQRTEQGDSAMYLCASSLRTQFTDTQYFGPGTRLTVL.

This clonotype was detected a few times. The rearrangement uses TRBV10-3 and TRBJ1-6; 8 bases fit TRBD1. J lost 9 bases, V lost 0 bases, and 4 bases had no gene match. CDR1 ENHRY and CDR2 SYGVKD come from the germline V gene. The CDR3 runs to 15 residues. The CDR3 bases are TGTGCCATCAGTGAGTCGGACAGGGAAGGTTCACCCCTCCACTTT. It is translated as CAISESDREGSPLHF.

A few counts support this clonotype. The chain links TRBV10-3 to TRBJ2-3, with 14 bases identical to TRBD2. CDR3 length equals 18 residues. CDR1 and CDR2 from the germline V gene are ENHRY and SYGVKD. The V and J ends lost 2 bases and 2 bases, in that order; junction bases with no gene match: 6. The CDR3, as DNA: TGTGCCATCAGTGAGAGTGGACTAGCGGGGGGCGACACAGATACGCAGTATTTT. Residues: CAISESGLAGGDTDTQYF.

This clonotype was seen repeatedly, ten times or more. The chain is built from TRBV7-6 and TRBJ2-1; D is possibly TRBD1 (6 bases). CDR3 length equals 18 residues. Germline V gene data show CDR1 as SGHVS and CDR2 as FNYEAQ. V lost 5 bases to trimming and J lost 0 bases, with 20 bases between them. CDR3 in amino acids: CASSLRLRDTPSYNEQFF. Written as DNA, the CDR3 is TGTGCCAGCAGCCTGCGACTAAGGGACACACCCTCCTACAATGAGCAGTTCTTC.